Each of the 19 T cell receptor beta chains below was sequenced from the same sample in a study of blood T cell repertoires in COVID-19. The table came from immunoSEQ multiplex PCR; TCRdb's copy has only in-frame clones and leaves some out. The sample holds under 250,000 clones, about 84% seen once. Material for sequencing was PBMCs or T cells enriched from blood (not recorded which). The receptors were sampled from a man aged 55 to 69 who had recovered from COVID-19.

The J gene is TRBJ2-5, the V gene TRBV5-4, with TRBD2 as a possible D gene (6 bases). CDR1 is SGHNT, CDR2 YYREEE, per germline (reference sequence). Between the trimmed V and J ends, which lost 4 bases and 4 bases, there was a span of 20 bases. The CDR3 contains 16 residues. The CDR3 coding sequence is TGTGCCAGCAGCCTTACCCGACTAGTTGCGTCAGAGACCCAGTACTTC. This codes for CASSLTRLVASETQYF.

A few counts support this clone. This CDR3 is CATSANKPDGTGPQHF. In nucleotides, the CDR3 is TGTGCCACCAGTGCAAACAAACCGGACGGGACTGGGCCCCAGCATTTT. This chain joins TRBV24-1 and TRBJ1-5, with D perhaps matching TRBD1 (5 bases). V dropped 5 bases and J dropped 9 bases, with 22 bases sitting between them. The CDR3 has 16 residues. Germline lookup yields CDR1 KGHDR and CDR2 SFDVKD.

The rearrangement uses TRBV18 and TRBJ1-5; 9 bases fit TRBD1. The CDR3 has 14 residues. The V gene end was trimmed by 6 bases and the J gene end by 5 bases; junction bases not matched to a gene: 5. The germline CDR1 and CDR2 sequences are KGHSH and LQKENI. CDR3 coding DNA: TGTGCCAGCTCTGGGGACAGGGAGGATCAGCCCCAGCATTTT. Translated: CASSGDREDQPQHF. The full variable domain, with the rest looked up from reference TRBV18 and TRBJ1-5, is NAGVMQNPRHLVRRRGQEARLRCSPMKGHSHVYWYRQLPEEGLKFMVYLQKENIIDESGMPKERFSAEFPKEGPSILRIQQVVRGDSAAYFCASSGDREDQPQHFGDGTRLSIL.

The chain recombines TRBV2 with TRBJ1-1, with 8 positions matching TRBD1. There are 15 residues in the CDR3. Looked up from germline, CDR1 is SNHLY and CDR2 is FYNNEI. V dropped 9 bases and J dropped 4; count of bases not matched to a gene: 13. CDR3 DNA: TGTGCCAGTCGAAAAACAGGGGGAGAGGGCACTGAAGCTTTCTTT. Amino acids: CASRKTGGEGTEAFF.

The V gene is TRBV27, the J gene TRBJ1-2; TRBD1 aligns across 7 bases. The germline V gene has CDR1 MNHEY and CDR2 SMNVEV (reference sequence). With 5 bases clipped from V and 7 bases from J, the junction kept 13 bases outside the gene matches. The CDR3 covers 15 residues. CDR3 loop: CASSPEDRETRGYTF. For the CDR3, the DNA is TGTGCCAGCAGTCCAGAAGACAGGGAAACGCGTGGCTACACCTTC.

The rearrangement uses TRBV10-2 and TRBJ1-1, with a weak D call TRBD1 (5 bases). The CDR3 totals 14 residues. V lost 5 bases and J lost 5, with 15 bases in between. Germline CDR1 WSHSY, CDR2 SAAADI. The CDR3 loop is CASSPAGRHTEAFF. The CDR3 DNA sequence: TGCGCCAGCAGTCCAGCAGGGAGGCATACTGAAGCTTTCTTT.

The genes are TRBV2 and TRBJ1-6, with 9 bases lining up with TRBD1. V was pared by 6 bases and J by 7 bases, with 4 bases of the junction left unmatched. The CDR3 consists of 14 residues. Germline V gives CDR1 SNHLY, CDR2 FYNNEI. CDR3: CASRTGGRNSPLHF. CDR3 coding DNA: TGTGCCAGCAGAACAGGGGGCCGAAATTCACCCCTCCACTTT. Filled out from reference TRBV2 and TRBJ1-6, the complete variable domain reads EPEVTQTPSHQVTQMGQEVILRCVPISNHLYFYWYRQILGQKVEFLVSFYNNEISEKSEIFDDQFSVERPDGSNFTLKIRSTKLEDSAMYFCASRTGGRNSPLHFGNGTRLTVT.

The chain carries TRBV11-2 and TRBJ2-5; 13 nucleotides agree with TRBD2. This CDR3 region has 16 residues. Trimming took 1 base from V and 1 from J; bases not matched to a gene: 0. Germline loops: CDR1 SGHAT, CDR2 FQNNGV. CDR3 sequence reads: CASSLGTSGGQETQYF. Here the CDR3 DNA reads TGTGCCAGCAGCTTAGGGACTAGCGGGGGCCAAGAGACCCAGTACTTC.

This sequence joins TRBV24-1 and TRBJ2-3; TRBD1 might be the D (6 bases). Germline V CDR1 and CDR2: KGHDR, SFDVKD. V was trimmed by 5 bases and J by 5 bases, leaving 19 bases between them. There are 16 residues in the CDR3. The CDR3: CATSGHTGSFGDTQYF. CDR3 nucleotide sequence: TGTGCCACCAGTGGTCATACAGGGAGTTTTGGAGATACGCAGTATTTT.

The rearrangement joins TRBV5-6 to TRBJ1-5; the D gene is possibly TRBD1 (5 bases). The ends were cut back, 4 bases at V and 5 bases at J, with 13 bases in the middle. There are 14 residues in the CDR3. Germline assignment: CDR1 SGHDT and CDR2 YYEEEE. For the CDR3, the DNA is TGTGCCAGCAGCCCCGGGGGGACCTATCAGCCCCAGCATTTT. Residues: CASSPGGTYQPQHF.

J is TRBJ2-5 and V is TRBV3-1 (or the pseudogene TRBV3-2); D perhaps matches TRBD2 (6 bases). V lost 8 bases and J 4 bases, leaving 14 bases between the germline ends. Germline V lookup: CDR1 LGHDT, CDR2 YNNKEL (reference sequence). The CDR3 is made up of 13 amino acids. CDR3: CASHTGVGETQYF. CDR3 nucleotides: TGTGCCAGCCATACGGGAGTGGGAGAGACCCAGTACTTC.

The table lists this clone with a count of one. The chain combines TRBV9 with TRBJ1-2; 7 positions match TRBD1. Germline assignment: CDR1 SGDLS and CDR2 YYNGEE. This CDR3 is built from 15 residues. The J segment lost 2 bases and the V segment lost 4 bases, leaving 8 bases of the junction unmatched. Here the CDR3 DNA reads TGTGCCAGCAGCTCTCCGACAGGGACCAACTATGGCTACACCTTC. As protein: CASSSPTGTNYGYTF.

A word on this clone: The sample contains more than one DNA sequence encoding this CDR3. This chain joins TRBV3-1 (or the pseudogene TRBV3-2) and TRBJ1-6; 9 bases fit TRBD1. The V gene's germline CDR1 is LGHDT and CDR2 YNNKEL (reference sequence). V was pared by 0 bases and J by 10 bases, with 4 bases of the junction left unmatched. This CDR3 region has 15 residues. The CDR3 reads CASSQEGTGRSPLHF. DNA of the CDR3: TGTGCCAGCAGCCAAGAAGGGACAGGGCGCTCACCCCTCCACTTT.

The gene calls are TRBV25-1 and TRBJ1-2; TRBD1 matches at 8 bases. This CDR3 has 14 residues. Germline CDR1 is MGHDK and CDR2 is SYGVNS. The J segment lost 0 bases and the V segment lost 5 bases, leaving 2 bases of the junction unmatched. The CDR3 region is CASSLQGANYGYTF. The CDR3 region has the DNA TGTGCCAGCAGTCTACAGGGGGCTAACTATGGCTACACCTTC.

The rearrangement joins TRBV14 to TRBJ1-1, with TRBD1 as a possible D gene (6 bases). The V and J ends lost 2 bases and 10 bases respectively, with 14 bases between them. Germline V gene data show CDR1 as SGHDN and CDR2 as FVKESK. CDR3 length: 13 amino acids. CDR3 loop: CASSQSQGPGAFF. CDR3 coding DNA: TGTGCCAGCAGCCAATCACAGGGTCCGGGAGCTTTCTTT.

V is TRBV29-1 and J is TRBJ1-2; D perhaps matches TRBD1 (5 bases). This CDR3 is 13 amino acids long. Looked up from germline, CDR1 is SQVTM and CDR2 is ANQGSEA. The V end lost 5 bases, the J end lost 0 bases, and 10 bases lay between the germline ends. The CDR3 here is CSVMDTSNYGYTF. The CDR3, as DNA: TGCAGCGTTATGGACACATCTAACTATGGCTACACCTTC.

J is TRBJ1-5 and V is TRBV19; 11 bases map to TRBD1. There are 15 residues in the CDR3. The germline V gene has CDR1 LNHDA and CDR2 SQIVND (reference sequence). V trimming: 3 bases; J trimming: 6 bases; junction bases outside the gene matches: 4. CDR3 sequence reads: CASSIGQGAGQPQHF. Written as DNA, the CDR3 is TGTGCCAGTAGTATCGGACAGGGGGCAGGTCAGCCCCAGCATTTT.

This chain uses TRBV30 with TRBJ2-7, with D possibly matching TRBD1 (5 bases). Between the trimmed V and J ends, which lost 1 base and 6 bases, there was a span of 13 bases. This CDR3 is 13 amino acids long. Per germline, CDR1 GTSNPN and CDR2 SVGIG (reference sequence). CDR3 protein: CAWSGQGFGEQYF. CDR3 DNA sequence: TGTGCCTGGAGTGGGCAGGGTTTCGGCGAGCAGTACTTC.

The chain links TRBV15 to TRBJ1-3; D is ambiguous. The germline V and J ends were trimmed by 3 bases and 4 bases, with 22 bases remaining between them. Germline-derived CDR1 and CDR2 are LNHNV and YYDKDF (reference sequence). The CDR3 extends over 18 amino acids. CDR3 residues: CATSSLTWADNSGNTIYF. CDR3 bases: TGTGCCACCAGCAGCCTCACATGGGCAGATAATTCCGGAAACACCATATATTTT.